Below, 4 T cell receptor beta chains from the same sample are listed, as sequenced in a study of blood T cell repertoires in COVID-19. Some clones are missing from TCRdb's copy, which holds only in-frame ones; the method was immunoSEQ multiplex PCR. The sample lists some 83,000 clones; around 88% were seen once. Source material: peripheral blood. The receptors were sampled from a man between 60 and 75 years old with acute or convalescent COVID-19.

This clone was seen a few times. The chain carries TRBV11-2 and TRBJ1-1, with no clear D. The length of the CDR3 is 14 residues. V shed 0 bases and J shed 8 bases, with 13 bases lying between them. Germline assignment: CDR1 SGHAT and CDR2 FQNNGV. The DNA for the CDR3 is TGTGCCAGCAGCTTAGAATCCCTGGCCTCCGAAGCTTTCTTT. Protein product: CASSLESLASEAFF.

This chain links TRBV27 with TRBJ1-1, with D tentatively TRBD1 (5 bases). CDR1 and CDR2 from the germline V gene are MNHEY and SMNVEV (reference sequence). V was clipped by 1 base and J by 2 bases, with 23 bases between them. This CDR3 comprises 19 residues. Here the CDR3 reads CASSLFKVGREGLNTEAFF. The DNA for the CDR3 is TGTGCCAGCAGTTTATTTAAAGTTGGCAGGGAGGGCCTAAACACTGAAGCTTTCTTT.

The chain carries TRBV14 and TRBJ1-2, with TRBD1 as a possible D gene (6 bases). Deletions cut 2 bases from V and 4 bases from J, with 8 bases between. The CDR3 extends over 13 amino acids. From germline, CDR1 is SGHDN and CDR2 FVKESK. In nucleotides, the CDR3 is TGTGCCAGCAGCCAATACAGGGCCTATGGCTACACCTTC. It is translated as CASSQYRAYGYTF.

J is TRBJ2-1 and V is TRBV7-2; D unresolved. The CDR3 is made up of 19 amino acids. The germline V gene has CDR1 SGHTA and CDR2 FQGNSA. V lost 0 bases and J 0 bases, leaving 18 bases between the germline ends. DNA of the CDR3: TGTGCCAGCAGCTTAGCGGGTGGCGGCGGAGCCCTCTCCTACAATGAGCAGTTCTTC. Translated, it gives CASSLAGGGGALSYNEQFF. Full variable domain (remainder filled in from reference TRBV7-2 and TRBJ2-1): GAGVSQSPSNKVTEKGKDVELRCDPISGHTALYWYRQSLGQGLEFLIYFQGNSAPDKSGLPSDRFSAERTGGSVSTLTIQRTQQEDSAVYLCASSLAGGGGALSYNEQFFGPGTRLTVL.